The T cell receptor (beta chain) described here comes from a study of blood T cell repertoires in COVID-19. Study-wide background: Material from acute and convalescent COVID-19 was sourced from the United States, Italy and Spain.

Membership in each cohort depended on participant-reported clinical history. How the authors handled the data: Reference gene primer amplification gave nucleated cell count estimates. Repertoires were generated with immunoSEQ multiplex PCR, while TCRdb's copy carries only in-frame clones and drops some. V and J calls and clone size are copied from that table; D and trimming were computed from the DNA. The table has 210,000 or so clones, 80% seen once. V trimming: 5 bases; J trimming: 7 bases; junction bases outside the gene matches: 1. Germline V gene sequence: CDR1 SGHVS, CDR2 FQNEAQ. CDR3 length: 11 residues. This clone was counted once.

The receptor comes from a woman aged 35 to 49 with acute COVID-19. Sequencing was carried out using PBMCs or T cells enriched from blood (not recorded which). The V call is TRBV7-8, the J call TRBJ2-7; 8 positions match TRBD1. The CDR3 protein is CASSRDREQYF. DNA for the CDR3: TGTGCCAGCAGCCGGGACAGGGAGCAGTACTTC.